The rows below give T cell receptor beta chains drawn from one sample of a study of T cell repertoires in cytomegalovirus infection. These receptors' targets are unknown. Via MiXCR, TCRdb re-called the reads, giving one row per CDR3 protein. The sample records 300,000 or so distinct CDR3 sequences, roughly 25% being singletons. The specimen was cultured PBMCs, collected from culture after CMV antigen stimulation. The receptor source for this set is a human donor in good health (CMV status not recorded). Some clones in this sample may be carry-over from other donors' samples. CDR3s include the opening cysteine and the closing phenylalanine or tryptophan. The D gene is left open where the match is weak. For some rows the clone size is stated as once, few or many, or as a class when expanded; others skip it.

D: -
size: few
J: TRBJ1-1
V: TRBV6-6
CDR3: CASSPLSGFGTEAFF
DNA: TGTGCCAGCAGTCCGTTGTCGGGCTTCGGGACTGAAGCTTTCTTT

D: -
size: -
J: TRBJ2-3
V: TRBV29-1
CDR3: CSVASSATDTQYF
DNA: TGCAGCGTTGCCTCTAGCGCCACAGATACGCAGTATTTT

D: TRBD1
size: few
J: TRBJ1-1
V: TRBV5-1
CDR3: CASSTGPGGTEAFF
DNA: TGCGCCAGCAGCACCGGTCCAGGGGGCACTGAAGCTTTCTTT

D: -
size: -
J: TRBJ2-2
V: TRBV6-2/TRBV6-3
CDR3: CASGDSLNTGELFF
DNA: TGTGCCAGCGGGGACTCGCTGAACACCGGGGAGCTGTTTTTT

D: -
size: -
J: TRBJ1-5
V: TRBV20-1
CDR3: CSARGGAQPQHF
DNA: TGCAGTGCTAGAGGGGGGGCTCAGCCCCAGCATTTT

D: TRBD2
size: -
J: TRBJ2-1
V: TRBV5-4
CDR3: CASRAREVYNEQFF
DNA: TGTGCCAGCAGGGCGCGGGAGGTTTACAATGAGCAGTTCTTC

D: TRBD1
size: many
J: TRBJ1-2
V: TRBV7-9
CDR3: CASSLRTGGIGYTF
DNA: TGTGCCAGCAGCTTGAGGACAGGGGGCATCGGCTACACCTTC

D: -
size: -
J: TRBJ2-3
V: TRBV4-2
CDR3: CASSPVDRSSTDTQYF
DNA: TGTGCCAGCAGCCCCGTGGACAGATCTAGCACAGATACGCAGTATTTT

D: TRBD2
size: -
J: TRBJ2-2
V: TRBV19
CDR3: CASSIKGGSGTGELFF
DNA: TGTGCCAGTAGTATAAAGGGCGGGAGCGGTACCGGGGAGCTGTTTTTT

D: -
size: -
J: TRBJ1-5
V: TRBV2
CDR3: CASSEGSNRAQHF
DNA: TGTGCCAGCAGTGAGGGCTCGAACCGGGCCCAGCATTTT

D: -
size: few
J: TRBJ2-3
V: TRBV10-3
CDR3: CAISESRSDTQYF
DNA: TGTGCCATCAGTGAGTCTAGATCAGATACGCAGTATTTT

D: TRBD1
size: few
J: TRBJ1-4
V: TRBV7-2
CDR3: CASSLGTGGFNEKLFF
DNA: TGTGCCAGCAGCTTAGGGACAGGGGGCTTTAATGAAAAACTGTTTTTT

D: -
size: many
J: TRBJ2-1
V: TRBV4-2
CDR3: CASSQEGPAGNIDEQFF
DNA: TGTGCCAGCAGCCAAGAAGGTCCAGCGGGTAATATCGATGAGCAGTTCTTC

D: -
size: -
J: TRBJ1-4
V: TRBV5-1
CDR3: CASSFRGSGEKLFF
DNA: TGCGCCAGCAGCTTTCGGGGCTCAGGAGAAAAACTGTTTTTT

D: -
size: once
J: TRBJ2-1
V: TRBV20-1
CDR3: CSASLGDSYNEQFF
DNA: TGCAGTGCTAGCCTAGGTGACTCCTACAATGAGCAGTTCTTC

D: TRBD1
size: many
J: TRBJ2-7
V: TRBV7-2
CDR3: CASSYAGGFTDEQYF
DNA: TGTGCCAGCAGCTATGCAGGGGGTTTTACCGACGAGCAGTACTTC

D: TRBD2
size: few
J: TRBJ2-1
V: TRBV13
CDR3: CASSLAGGPHNEQFF
DNA: TGTGCCAGCAGCTTAGCGGGAGGGCCCCACAATGAGCAGTTCTTC

D: -
size: few
J: TRBJ2-7
V: TRBV6-2/TRBV6-3
CDR3: CASRKPGLPYEQYF
DNA: TGTGCCAGCCGAAAACCGGGATTACCCTACGAGCAGTACTTC

D: TRBD2
size: -
J: TRBJ2-3
V: TRBV7-2
CDR3: CASSLGRGRRDTQYF
DNA: TGTGCCAGCAGCTTAGGTCGCGGGAGGAGGGATACGCAGTATTTT

D: -
size: -
J: TRBJ1-1
V: TRBV7-6
CDR3: CASSLSLVIGVSEAFF
DNA: TGTGCCAGCAGCCTCTCTCTGGTTATCGGGGTTTCTGAAGCTTTCTTT

D: TRBD1
size: -
J: TRBJ1-5
V: TRBV10-3
CDR3: CAISVDRGGRGSNQPQHF
DNA: TGTGCCATCAGTGTGGACAGGGGGGGTAGGGGTAGCAATCAGCCCCAGCATTTT